The 7 T cell receptor beta chains presented below share a single source sample, sequenced in a study of cytomegalovirus exposure and HLA in healthy donors. 13 Jbeta primers and 60 Vbeta primers were used for the PCR. Produced via immunoSEQ multiplex PCR; TCRdb's table is partial and in-frame only. Found here are over 100,000 clones, roughly 79% of them singletons; the top ten hold 2.2%. The specimen was PBMCs. All receptors come from a woman in her 30s in good health and CMV-seronegative.

The chain recombines TRBV18 with TRBJ1-1; D not resolved. Per the germline V gene, CDR1 is KGHSH and CDR2 is LQKENI. CDR3 length: 17 amino acids. Deletions cut 2 bases from V and 1 base from J, with 17 bases between. The DNA of the CDR3 is TGTGCCAGCTCACCATACCAGCGGGGATCGGGGAACACTGAAGCTTTCTTT. Amino acid sequence: CASSPYQRGSGNTEAFF.

The chain uses TRBV7-2 and TRBJ2-7; D possibly corresponds to TRBD2 (6 bases). The CDR3 has 15 residues. Between the trimmed V and J ends, which lost 2 bases and 4 bases, there was a span of 15 bases. The germline V gene encodes CDR1 SGHTA and CDR2 FQGNSA. For the CDR3, the DNA is TGTGCCAGCAGCTTAAGGAGGACTACCGTATACGAGCAGTACTTC. This sequence encodes CASSLRRTTVYEQYF.

This clone appeared a few times. The chain employs TRBV5-5 and TRBJ2-3; 7 bases are shared with TRBD1. Per the germline V gene, CDR1 is SGHKS and CDR2 is YYEKEE (reference sequence). The CDR3 totals 15 residues. J was trimmed by 2 bases and V by 3 bases; bases with no gene match: 6. The CDR3 coding sequence is TGTGCCAGCAGCTCATGGACAGGCCACACAGATACGCAGTATTTT. Translated: CASSSWTGHTDTQYF.

This clone was counted once. The gene calls are TRBV28 and TRBJ2-7; D is perhaps TRBD2 (5 bases). V was cut by 3 bases and J by 0 bases, with 12 bases left in between. The CDR3 runs 15 residues. Germline lookup yields CDR1 MDHEN and CDR2 SYDVKM. CDR3 in amino acids: CASSLVAMGSYEQYF. The CDR3 DNA reads as TGTGCCAGCAGTTTGGTAGCGATGGGCTCCTACGAGCAGTACTTC.

The gene calls are TRBV5-6 and TRBJ2-3; 7 bases are shared with TRBD2. Trimming cost V 4 bases and J 6 bases; bases outside gene matches: 11. The CDR3 is 15 amino acids. CDR1 is SGHDT and CDR2 is YYEEEE in the germline V gene. CDR3 in DNA: TGTGCCAGCAGCGACAATCGGGCTAGCGGCGATACGCAGTATTTT. Residues: CASSDNRASGDTQYF.

A few counts support this clone. The genes are TRBV7-9 and TRBJ2-5, with D hard to call. V lost 8 bases, J lost 4 bases, and 8 bases lay in between. Germline V gives CDR1 SEHNR, CDR2 FQNEAQ (reference sequence). This CDR3 spans 11 amino acids. This CDR3 is CASSTLETQYF. CDR3 DNA: TGTGCCAGCTCTACTCTAGAGACCCAGTACTTC.

This clone was counted between two and nine times. The V and J genes are TRBV7-9 and TRBJ2-5; D perhaps matches TRBD1 (6 bases). Deletions cut 0 bases from V and 3 bases from J, with 8 bases between. This CDR3 has 14 amino acids. Germline loops: CDR1 SEHNR, CDR2 FQNEAQ (reference sequence). The CDR3 nucleotides read TGTGCCAGCAGCTTAGCTGCAGGGGAAGAGACCCAGTACTTC. It yields the protein CASSLAAGEETQYF.